The clone carrying this T cell receptor (beta chain) has just one count. The CDR3 runs to 11 residues. The V gene lost 7 bases and the J gene lost 7 bases, with 11 bases spanning the gap. Germline CDR1 reads DFQATT; CDR2 reads SNEGSKA (reference sequence). Per the study methods: Nucleated cell counts were estimated from reference gene primer amplification. Clones were sequenced by immunoSEQ multiplex PCR, and TCRdb holds only the in-frame ones, with some missing. V and J calls and clone size are those listed in that table; D and trimming were worked out from the DNA. This table has about 190,000 clones, around four fifths appearing once. This entry belongs to a study of blood T cell repertoires in COVID-19. The overall study: Samples of COVID-19 (acute and convalescent) were obtained from the United States, Italy and Spain.

This sequence originates from a woman in her 40s with acute or convalescent COVID-19. This chain joins TRBV20-1 and TRBJ2-1, with a tentative D call TRBD2 (5 bases). The source material was peripheral blood. The CDR3 bases are TGCAGTGTGGAGGAATTGAATGAGCAGTTCTTC. Its translation is CSVEELNEQFF.